Shown below are 5 T cell receptor beta chains from a single sample sequenced in a study of cytomegalovirus exposure and HLA in healthy donors. Using immunoSEQ multiplex PCR, the repertoire was profiled, and TCRdb retains in-frame clones only, with some absent. The table includes under 400,000 clones, roughly 88% detected once. Sequencing input: PBMCs. Receptors were obtained from a woman younger than 30 in good health and CMV-seronegative.

The genes are TRBV7-8 and TRBJ2-7; D is ambiguous. CDR3 length: 13 residues. Germline V gives CDR1 SGHVS, CDR2 FQNEAQ. With 5 bases removed from V and 6 bases from J, the gap between germline ends came to 14 bases. The CDR3 coding sequence is TGTGCCAGCAGCCTTACGGTCCGGGTCGAGCAGTACTTC. Translating gives CASSLTVRVEQYF.

This clone was found once. The gene calls are TRBV6-1 and TRBJ2-1, with TRBD1 matching 7 bases. The CDR3 is made up of 11 amino acids. Trimming cost V 4 bases and J 12 bases; bases outside gene matches: 3. The V gene's germline CDR1 is MNHNS and CDR2 SASEGT. This CDR3 is CASSVRQGQFF. CDR3 nucleotides: TGTGCCAGCAGTGTTAGACAGGGGCAGTTCTTC.

About this clone: Other DNA sequences in the sample encode the same CDR3. CDR3 bases: TGTGCCTGGAGTGCGGGAGGGAGAGATACGCAGTATTTT. This translates into CAWSAGGRDTQYF. V is TRBV30 and J is TRBJ2-3; 8 bases agree with TRBD2. V lost 1 base and J lost 5; bases outside the gene matches: 2. CDR1 is GTSNPN, CDR2 SVGIG, per germline (reference sequence). CDR3 length equals 13 residues.

This rearrangement joins TRBV7-8 to TRBJ2-3, with 7 nucleotides matching TRBD2. This CDR3 contains 15 residues. Germline lookup yields CDR1 SGHVS and CDR2 FQNEAQ. V dropped 3 bases and J dropped 1; count of bases not matched to a gene: 4. The CDR3 DNA reads as TGTGCCAGCAGCTTGAAGCGGGGAGGCACAGATACGCAGTATTTT. It is translated as CASSLKRGGTDTQYF.

Comments on this clone: The identical CDR3 is also encoded by other nucleotide sequences in the sample. The V gene is TRBV5-1, the J gene TRBJ2-7; D is unresolved. The ends were cut back, 0 bases at V and 0 bases at J, with 4 bases in the middle. The germline V gene has CDR1 SGHRS and CDR2 YFSETQ. The CDR3 is 13 amino acids. CDR3 amino acids: CASSLGSSYEQYF. Written as DNA, the CDR3 is TGCGCCAGCAGCTTGGGCAGCTCCTACGAGCAGTACTTC. The whole variable domain, filled in from reference TRBV5-1 and TRBJ2-7, reads KAGVTQTPRYLIKTRGQQVTLSCSPISGHRSVSWYQQTPGQGLQFLFEYFSETQRNKGNFPGRFSGRQFSNSRSEMNVSTLELGDSALYLCASSLGSSYEQYFGPGTRLTVT.